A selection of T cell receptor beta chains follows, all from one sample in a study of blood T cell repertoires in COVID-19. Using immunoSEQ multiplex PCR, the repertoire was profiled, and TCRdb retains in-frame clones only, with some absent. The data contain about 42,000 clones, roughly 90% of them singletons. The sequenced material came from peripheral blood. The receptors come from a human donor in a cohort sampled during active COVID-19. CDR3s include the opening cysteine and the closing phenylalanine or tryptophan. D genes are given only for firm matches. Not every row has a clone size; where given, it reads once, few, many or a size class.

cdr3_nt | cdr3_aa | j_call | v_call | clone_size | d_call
TGTGCCAGCAGCCCTGGACAGGGGGAGGACTATGGCTACACCTTC | CASSPGQGEDYGYTF | TRBJ1-2 | TRBV7-6 | NA | TRBD1
TGTGCCACCAGCAGAGATCTCCGCGGGGCGCTTGATACGCAGTATTTT | CATSRDLRGALDTQYF | TRBJ2-3 | TRBV15 | NA | NA
TGCGCCAGCAGCCGAACCGGGACTAGCGGCACCGGGGAGCTGTTTTTT | CASSRTGTSGTGELFF | TRBJ2-2 | TRBV4-1 | once | TRBD2
TGTGCCAGCAGCTGGGGACAGGGAGAGAACTACGAGCAGTACTTC | CASSWGQGENYEQYF | TRBJ2-7 | TRBV7-3 | NA | TRBD1
TGTGCCAGCAGCTTGGTACAGATAAGTGAAGCTTTCTTT | CASSLVQISEAFF | TRBJ1-1 | TRBV5-5 | NA | NA
TGTGCCAGCAGTGAGAACGGAGGCTCGGGTCAGCCCCAGCATTTT | CASSENGGSGQPQHF | TRBJ1-5 | TRBV6-1 | NA | NA
TGCGCCAGCAGCCCCCGCACCGAGCCGGTCCAAGAGACCCAGTACTTC | CASSPRTEPVQETQYF | TRBJ2-5 | TRBV5-1 | once | NA
TGTTCAGGAGGTTATTCACCCCTCCACTTT | CSGGYSPLHF | TRBJ1-6 | TRBV28 | NA | NA
TGTGCCAGCAGCGTAGGGACCCGGGCAGGGGACTATGGCTACACCTTC | CASSVGTRAGDYGYTF | TRBJ1-2 | TRBV9 | NA | NA
TGTGCCAGTAGTCGTTCCGCGGGGAAAGTAGTCGATGGCTACACCTTC | CASSRSAGKVVDGYTF | TRBJ1-2 | TRBV19 | NA | NA
TGTGCCACCAGTGAAGAAGGGAGAGAGACCGGGGAGCTGTTTTTT | CATSEEGRETGELFF | TRBJ2-2 | TRBV24-1 | NA | NA
TGTGCCACGGGACTAGCGGGCACAGGGACCCAGTACTTC | CATGLAGTGTQYF | TRBJ2-5 | TRBV24-1 | NA | TRBD2
TGTGCCAGCAGCCAAGATACGGTAGCGGGCTCCACCGGGGAGCTGTTTTTT | CASSQDTVAGSTGELFF | TRBJ2-2 | TRBV3-1/TRBV3-2 | NA | TRBD2
TGCGCCAGCAGCGAAGAAATTAGCGGCGGGTACAATGAGCAGTTCTTC | CASSEEISGGYNEQFF | TRBJ2-1 | TRBV4-3 | NA | NA
TGCGCCAGCAGTCGGAGCGGGAGCACAGATACGCAGTATTTT | CASSRSGSTDTQYF | TRBJ2-3 | TRBV23-1 | NA | NA
TGTGCCAGCACAGATACAGGGAACTCTGGGGCCAACGTCCTGACTTTC | CASTDTGNSGANVLTF | TRBJ2-6 | TRBV7-9 | NA | NA
TGTGCCATCAGTGAGTCCCTTCGGGACAGGGGAAACAATGAGCAGTTCTTC | CAISESLRDRGNNEQFF | TRBJ2-1 | TRBV10-3 | once | TRBD1
TGTGCCAGCAGTTCCCCGCAGGGGGCCCTCCACTTT | CASSSPQGALHF | TRBJ1-6 | TRBV6-5 | NA | TRBD1